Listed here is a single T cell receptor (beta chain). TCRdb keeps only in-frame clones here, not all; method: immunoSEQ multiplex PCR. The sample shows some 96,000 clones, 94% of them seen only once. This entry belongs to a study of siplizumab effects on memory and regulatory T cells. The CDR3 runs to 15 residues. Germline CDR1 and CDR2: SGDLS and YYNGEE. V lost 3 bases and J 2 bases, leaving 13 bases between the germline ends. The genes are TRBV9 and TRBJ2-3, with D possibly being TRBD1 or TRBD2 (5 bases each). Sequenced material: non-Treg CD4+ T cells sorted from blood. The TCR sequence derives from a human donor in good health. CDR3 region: CASSERDGLTDTQYF. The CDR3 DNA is TGTGCCAGCAGCGAACGGGACGGCCTCACAGATACGCAGTATTTT.